This T cell receptor beta chain came from a study of blood T cell repertoires in COVID-19. Study at large: Sources were T cells, B-cell-depleted T cells, or PBMCs; the material itself was cDNA or gDNA.

Original data processing: The assay estimated nucleated cells by amplifying reference gene primers. Assay: immunoSEQ multiplex PCR; the TCRdb copy retains only in-frame clones and omits some. V and J calls plus clone size are reproduced from that table; the DNA served to infer D and trimming. The data show some 120,000 clones, approximately 87% seen once. The sample consisted of peripheral blood. The receptor's source is a man aged 45-65 years with acute or convalescent COVID-19.

CDR3 residues: CASSLATDNSPLHF. The CDR3 DNA reads as TGTGCCAGCAGCTTGGCCACAGATAATTCACCCCTCCACTTT. This chain uses TRBV7-9 with TRBJ1-6; no definite D call. The CDR3 is made up of 14 amino acids. CDR1 and CDR2 (germline): SEHNR, FQNEAQ (reference sequence). V was cut by 3 bases and J by 5 bases, with 8 bases left in between.